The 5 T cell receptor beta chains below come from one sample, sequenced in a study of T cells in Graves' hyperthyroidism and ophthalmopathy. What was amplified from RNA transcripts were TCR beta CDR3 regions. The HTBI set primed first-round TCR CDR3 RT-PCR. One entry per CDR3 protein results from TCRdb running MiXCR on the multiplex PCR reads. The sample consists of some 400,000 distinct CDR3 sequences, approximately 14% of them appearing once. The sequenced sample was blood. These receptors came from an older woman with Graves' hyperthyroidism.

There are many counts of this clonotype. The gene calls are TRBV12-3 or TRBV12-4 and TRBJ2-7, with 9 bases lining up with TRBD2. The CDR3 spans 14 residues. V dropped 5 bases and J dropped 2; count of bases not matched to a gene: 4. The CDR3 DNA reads TGTGCCAGCAGTAGCGGGAGGTCCCCCTACGAGCAGTACTTC. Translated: CASSSGRSPYEQYF.

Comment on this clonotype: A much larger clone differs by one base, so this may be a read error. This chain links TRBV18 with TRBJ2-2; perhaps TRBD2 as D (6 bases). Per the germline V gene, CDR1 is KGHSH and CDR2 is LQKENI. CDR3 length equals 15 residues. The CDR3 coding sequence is TGTGCCAGCTCACGCATCGGGGACTTCACCTGGGAGCTGTTTTTT. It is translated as CASSRIGDFTWELFF.

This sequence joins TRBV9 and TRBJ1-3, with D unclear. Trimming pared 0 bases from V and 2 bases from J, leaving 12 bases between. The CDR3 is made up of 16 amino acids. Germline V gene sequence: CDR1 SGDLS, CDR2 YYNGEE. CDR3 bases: TGTGCCAGCAGCGTAGGGGCGGTAGTCCCTGGAAACACCATATATTTT. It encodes CASSVGAVVPGNTIYF.

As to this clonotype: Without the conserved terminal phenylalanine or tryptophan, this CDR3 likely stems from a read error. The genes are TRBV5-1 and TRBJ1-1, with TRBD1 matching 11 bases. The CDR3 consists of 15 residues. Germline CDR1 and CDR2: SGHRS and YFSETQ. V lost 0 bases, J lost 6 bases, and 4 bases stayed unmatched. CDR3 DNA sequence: TGCGCCAGCAGCTTGGCCGGACAGGGGGCTTCTGAAGCTTTCCTT. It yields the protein CASSLAGQGASEAFL.

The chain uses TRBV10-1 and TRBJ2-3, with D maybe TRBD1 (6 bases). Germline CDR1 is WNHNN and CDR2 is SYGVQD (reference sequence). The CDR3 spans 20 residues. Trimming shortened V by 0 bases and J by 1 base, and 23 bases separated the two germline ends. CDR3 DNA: TGCGCCAGCAGTGAGTCGCCAGGGGTTGCGGCCCGCCCTCGCACAGATACGCAGTATTTT. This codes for CASSESPGVAARPRTDTQYF.